The entry that follows covers one T cell receptor (beta chain) sequence. Each CDR3 protein gets one entry in TCRdb, which reprocessed the 5' RACE reads and gives no DNA. Across under 600,000 distinct CDR3 sequences, the top ten clones capture approximately 1.5% of the sample. The data derive from a study of T cells expressing NK-cell markers. Looked up from germline, CDR1 is MNHEY and CDR2 is SMNVEV (reference sequence). CDR3 length: 14 amino acids. The chain has TRBV27 and TRBJ2-6; TCRdb lists TRBD2, though no DNA is available to test this call. Sequenced sample: blood T cells: a sorted CD56 or NKG2C T cell subset, CD4+ or CD8+ T cells, or bulk PBMC T cells (not recorded which). This sequence originates from a woman between 45 and 60 years old in good health. The CDR3 is CATSPVSGANVLTF.